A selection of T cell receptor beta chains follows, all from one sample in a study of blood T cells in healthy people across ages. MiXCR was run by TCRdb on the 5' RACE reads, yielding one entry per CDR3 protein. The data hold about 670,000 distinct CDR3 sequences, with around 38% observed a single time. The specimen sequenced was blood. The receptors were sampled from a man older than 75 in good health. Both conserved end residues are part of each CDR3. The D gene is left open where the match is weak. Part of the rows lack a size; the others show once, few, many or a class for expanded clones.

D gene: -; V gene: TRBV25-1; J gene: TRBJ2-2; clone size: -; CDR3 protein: CASSEGSNTGELFF; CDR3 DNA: TGTGCCAGCAGTGAGGGGTCTAACACCGGGGAGCTGTTTTTT
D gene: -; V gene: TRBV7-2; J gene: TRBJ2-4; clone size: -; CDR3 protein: CASSLPKEGKNIQYF; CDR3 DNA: TGTGCCAGCAGCTTACCCAAAGAGGGCAAAAACATTCAGTACTTC
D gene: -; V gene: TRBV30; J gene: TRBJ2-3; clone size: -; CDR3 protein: CAWSSSVTDTQYF; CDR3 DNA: TGTGCCTGGAGTTCGAGCGTCACAGATACGCAGTATTTT
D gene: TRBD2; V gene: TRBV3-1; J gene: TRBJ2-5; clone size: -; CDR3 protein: CASSLRGAGEQETQYF; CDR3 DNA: TGTGCCAGCAGCCTCCGGGGAGCGGGGGAACAAGAGACCCAGTACTTC
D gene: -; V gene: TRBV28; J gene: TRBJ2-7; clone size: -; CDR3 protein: CASTLGGGNPYEQYF; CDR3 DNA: TGTGCCAGCACCTTAGGGGGAGGCAACCCCTACGAGCAGTACTTC
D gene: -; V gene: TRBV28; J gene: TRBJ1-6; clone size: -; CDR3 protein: CASRDAANSPLHF; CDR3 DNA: TGTGCCAGCAGGGACGCAGCTAATTCACCCCTCCACTTT
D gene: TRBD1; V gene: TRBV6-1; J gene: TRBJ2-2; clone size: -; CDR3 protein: CASSIDRGTGELFF; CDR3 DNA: TGTGCCAGCAGTATAGACAGGGGCACCGGGGAGCTGTTTTTT
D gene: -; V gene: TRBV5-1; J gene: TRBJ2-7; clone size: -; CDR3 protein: CASSLQAVYNEQYF; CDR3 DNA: TGCGCCAGCAGCTTGCAAGCGGTCTACAATGAGCAGTACTTC
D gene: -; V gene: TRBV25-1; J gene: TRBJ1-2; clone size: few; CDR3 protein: CASSDPSGVNYGYTF; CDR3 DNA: TGTGCCAGCAGTGACCCGAGCGGGGTTAACTATGGCTACACCTTC
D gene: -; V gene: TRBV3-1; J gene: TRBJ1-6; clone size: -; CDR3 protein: CASSQVSSPLHF; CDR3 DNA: TGTGCCAGCAGCCAAGTCTCTTCACCCCTCCACTTT
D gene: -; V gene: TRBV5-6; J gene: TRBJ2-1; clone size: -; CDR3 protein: CASSPGRDNGQFF; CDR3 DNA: TGTGCCAGCAGCCCCGGACGAGACAATGGGCAGTTCTTC
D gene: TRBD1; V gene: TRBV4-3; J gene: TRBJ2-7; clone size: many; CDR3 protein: CASSQDRGLYEQYF; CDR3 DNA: TGCGCCAGCAGCCAAGACAGGGGGCTCTACGAGCAGTACTTC
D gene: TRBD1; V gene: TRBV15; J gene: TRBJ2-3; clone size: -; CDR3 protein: CATSRDPTGTGEGDTQYF; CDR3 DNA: TGTGCCACCAGCAGAGACCCTACCGGGACAGGGGAGGGAGATACGCAGTATTTT
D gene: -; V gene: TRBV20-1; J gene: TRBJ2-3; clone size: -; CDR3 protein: CSARDRLGVDTQYF; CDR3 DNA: TGCAGTGCTAGAGATCGCCTAGGGGTAGATACGCAGTATTTT
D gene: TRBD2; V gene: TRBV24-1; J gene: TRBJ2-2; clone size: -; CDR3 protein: CATSALPGRAGGNTGELFF; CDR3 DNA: TGTGCCACCAGTGCACTCCCGGGACGAGCGGGAGGAAACACCGGGGAGCTGTTTTTT
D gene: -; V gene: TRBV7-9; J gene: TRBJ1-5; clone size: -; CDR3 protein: CASSQTSNQPQHF; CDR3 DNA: TGTGCCAGCAGCCAGACTAGCAATCAGCCCCAGCATTTT
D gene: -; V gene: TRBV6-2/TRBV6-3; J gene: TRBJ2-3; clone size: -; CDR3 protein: CASRIMTSTDTQYF; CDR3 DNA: TGTGCCAGCAGGATCATGACTAGCACAGATACGCAGTATTTT
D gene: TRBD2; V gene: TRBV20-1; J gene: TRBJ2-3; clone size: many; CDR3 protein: CSASSSGGFTDTQYF; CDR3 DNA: TGCAGTGCTAGTTCTAGCGGGGGGTTCACAGATACGCAGTATTTT
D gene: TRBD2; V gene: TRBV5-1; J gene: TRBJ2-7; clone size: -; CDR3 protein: CASSRIGLAAYEQYF; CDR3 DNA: TGCGCCAGCAGCCGGATAGGACTAGCGGCATACGAGCAGTACTTC
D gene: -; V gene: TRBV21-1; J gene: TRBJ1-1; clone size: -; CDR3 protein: CASSTPLTVMNTEAFF; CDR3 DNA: TGTGCCAGCAGCACCCCGTTGACAGTCATGAACACTGAAGCTTTCTTT
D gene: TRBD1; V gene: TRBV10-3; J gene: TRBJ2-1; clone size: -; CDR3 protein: CAISEGGQGIDEQFF; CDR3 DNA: TGTGCCATCAGTGAGGGGGGACAGGGGATCGATGAGCAGTTCTTC
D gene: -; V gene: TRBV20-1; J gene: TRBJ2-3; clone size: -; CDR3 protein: CSARDWLAPGTDTQYF; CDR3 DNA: TGCAGTGCTAGAGATTGGCTAGCGCCAGGCACAGATACGCAGTATTTT
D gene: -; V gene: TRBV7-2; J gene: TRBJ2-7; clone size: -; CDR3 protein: CASSLDIGPYEQYF; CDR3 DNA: TGTGCCAGCAGCTTAGACATTGGCCCCTACGAGCAGTACTTC
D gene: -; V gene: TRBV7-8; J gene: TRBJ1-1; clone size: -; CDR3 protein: CASSLEAGLLNTEAFF; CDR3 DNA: TGTGCCAGCAGCTTAGAAGCGGGGTTGTTGAACACTGAAGCTTTCTTT
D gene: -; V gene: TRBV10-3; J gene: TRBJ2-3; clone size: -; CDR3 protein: CAIILGSTDTQYF; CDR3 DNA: TGTGCCATCATTCTGGGAAGCACAGATACGCAGTATTTT
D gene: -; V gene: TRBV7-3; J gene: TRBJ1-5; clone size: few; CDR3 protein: CASVPGGSNQPQHF; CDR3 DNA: TGTGCCAGCGTACCTGGGGGAAGCAATCAGCCCCAGCATTTT
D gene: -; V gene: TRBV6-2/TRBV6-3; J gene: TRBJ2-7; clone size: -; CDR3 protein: CASSNTGQSYEQYF; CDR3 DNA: TGTGCCAGCAGCAACACGGGACAAAGCTACGAGCAGTACTTC
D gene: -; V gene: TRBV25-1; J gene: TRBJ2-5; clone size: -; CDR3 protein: CASSEAELASSGTQYF; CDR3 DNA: TGTGCCAGCAGTGAAGCAGAGCTAGCGTCTTCAGGGACCCAGTACTTC
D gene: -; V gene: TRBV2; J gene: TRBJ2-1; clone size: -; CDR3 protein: CASTGRRINEQFF; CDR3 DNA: TGTGCCAGCACCGGGCGGCGTATTAATGAGCAGTTCTTC
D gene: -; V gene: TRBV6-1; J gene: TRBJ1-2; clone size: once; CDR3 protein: CASTGGVTNYGCTF; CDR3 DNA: TGTGCCAGCACCGGCGGCGTTACTAACTATGGCTGCACCTTC
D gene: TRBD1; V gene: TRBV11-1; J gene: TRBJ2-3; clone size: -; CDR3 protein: CASSAGTGGTRDYRYSGTDTQYF; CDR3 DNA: TGTGCCAGCAGCGCCGGGACAGGGGGTACCCGGGACTACCGATATAGCGGCACAGATACGCAGTATTTT
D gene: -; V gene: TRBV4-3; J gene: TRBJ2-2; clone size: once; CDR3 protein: CVSSQVGRTRGELFF; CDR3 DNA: TGCGTCAGCAGCCAAGTGGGTCGGACGAGAGGGGAGTTGTTTTTT
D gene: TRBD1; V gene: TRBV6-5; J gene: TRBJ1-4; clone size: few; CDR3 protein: CASRSDRGKKLFF; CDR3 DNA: TGTGCCAGCAGGAGCGACAGGGGTAAAAAACTGTTTTTT
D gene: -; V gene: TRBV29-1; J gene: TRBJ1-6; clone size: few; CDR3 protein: CSVVEGGNSPLHF; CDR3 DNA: TGCAGCGTTGTGGAGGGGGGCAATTCACCCCTCCACTTT
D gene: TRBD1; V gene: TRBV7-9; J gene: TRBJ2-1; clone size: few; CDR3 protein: CASSLLGGTGASHNEQFF; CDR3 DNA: TGTGCCAGCAGCTTATTAGGCGGGACAGGGGCCTCTCACAATGAGCAGTTCTTC
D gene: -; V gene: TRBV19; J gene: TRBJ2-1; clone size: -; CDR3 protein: CASSIVATTGFSYNEQFF; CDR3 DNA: TGTGCCAGTAGTATAGTCGCGACAACGGGGTTCTCCTACAATGAGCAGTTCTTC
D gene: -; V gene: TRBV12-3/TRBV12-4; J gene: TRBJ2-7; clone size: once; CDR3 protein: CASNVQGGPVEQYF; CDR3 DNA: TGTGCTAGCAACGTACAGGGGGGGCCGGTCGAGCAGTACTTC
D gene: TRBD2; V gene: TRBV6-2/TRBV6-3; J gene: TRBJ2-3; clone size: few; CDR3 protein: CASSPRRESDTQYF; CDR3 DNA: TGTGCCAGCAGCCCCAGGCGGGAGTCAGATACGCAGTATTTT
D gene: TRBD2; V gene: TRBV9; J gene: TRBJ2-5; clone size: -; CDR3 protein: CASSYEGTSGGETQYF; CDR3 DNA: TGTGCCAGCAGCTACGAAGGGACTAGCGGAGGTGAGACCCAGTACTTC
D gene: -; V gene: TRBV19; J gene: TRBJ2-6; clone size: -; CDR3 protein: CASSNKGGANVLTF; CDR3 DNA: TGTGCCAGTAGTAATAAGGGAGGGGCCAACGTCCTGACTTTC
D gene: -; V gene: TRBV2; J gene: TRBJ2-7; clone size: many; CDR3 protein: CASSGAYEQYF; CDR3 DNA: TGTGCCAGCAGTGGGGCCTACGAGCAGTACTTC
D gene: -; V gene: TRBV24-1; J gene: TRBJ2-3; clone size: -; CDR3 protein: CATSAARRGGTGGDTQYF; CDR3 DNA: TGTGCCACCAGTGCCGCTCGAAGAGGGGGAACTGGAGGAGATACGCAGTATTTT
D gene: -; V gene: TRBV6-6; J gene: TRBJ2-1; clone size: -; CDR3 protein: CASSRRDSYNEQFF; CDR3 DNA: TGTGCCAGCAGTCGGAGGGACTCCTACAATGAGCAGTTCTTC
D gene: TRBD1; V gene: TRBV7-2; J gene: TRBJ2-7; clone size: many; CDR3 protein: CASSLSAGGEGEQYF; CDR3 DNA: TGTGCCAGCAGCTTATCGGCAGGGGGCGAAGGCGAGCAGTACTTC
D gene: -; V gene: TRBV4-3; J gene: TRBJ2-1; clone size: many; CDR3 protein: CASSQTVDRNNEQFF; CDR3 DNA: TGCGCCAGCAGCCAAACCGTAGACAGAAACAATGAGCAGTTCTTC
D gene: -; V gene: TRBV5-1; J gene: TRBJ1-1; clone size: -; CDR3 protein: CASSSRDTKNTEAFF; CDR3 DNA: TGCGCCAGCAGCAGCCGGGACACGAAGAACACTGAAGCTTTCTTT
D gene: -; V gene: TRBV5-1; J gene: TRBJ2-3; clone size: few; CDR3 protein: CASSLMGGVGGTDTQYF; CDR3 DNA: TGCGCCAGCAGCTTGATGGGGGGCGTAGGGGGCACAGATACGCAGTATTTT